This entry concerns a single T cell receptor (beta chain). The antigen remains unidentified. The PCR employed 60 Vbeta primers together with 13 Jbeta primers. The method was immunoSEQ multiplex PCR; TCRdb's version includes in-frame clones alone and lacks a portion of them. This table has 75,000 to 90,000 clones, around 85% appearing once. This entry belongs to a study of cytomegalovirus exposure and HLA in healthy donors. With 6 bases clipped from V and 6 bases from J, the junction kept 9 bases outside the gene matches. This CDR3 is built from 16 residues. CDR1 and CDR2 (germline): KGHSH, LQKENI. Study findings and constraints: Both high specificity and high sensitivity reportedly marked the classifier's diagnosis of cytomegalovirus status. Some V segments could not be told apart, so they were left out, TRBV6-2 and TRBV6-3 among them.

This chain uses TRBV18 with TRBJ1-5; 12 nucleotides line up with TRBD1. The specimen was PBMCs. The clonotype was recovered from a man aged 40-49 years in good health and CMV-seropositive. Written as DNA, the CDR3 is TGTGCCAGCTCCCACGGGGACAGGGGGCAGGGTCAGCCCCAGCATTTT. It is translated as CASSHGDRGQGQPQHF.